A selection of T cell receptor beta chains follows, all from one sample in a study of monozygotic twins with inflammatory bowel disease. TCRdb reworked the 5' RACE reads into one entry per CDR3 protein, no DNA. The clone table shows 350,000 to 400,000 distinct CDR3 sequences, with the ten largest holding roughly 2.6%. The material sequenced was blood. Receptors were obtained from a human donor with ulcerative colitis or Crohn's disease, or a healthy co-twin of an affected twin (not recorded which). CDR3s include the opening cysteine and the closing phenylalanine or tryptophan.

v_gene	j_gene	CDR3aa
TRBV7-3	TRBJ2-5	CASSFNLAETQYF
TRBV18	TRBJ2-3	CASSPDSTDTQYF
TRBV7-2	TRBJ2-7	CASSLDTGQVGSYEQYF
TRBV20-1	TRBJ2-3	CSARSGSTDTQYF
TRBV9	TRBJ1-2	CASSPRDSGIYTF
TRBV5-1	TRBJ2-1	CASSLGQNYNEQFF
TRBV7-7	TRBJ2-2	CASSPRTSGGIFTGELFF
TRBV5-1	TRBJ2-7	CASSSSPPGRGLSYEQYF
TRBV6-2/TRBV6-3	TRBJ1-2	CASSYSLSEGREDYTF
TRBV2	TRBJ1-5	CASSETGGLDNQPQHF
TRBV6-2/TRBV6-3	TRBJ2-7	CASSYRTTYEQYF
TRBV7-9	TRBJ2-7	CASSSTRGLYEQYF
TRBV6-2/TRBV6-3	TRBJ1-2	CASIAQGDYGYTF
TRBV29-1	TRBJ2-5	CSVGDSETQYF
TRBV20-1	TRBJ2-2	CSARDRRRAGPSGSGELFF
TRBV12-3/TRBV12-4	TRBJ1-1	CASSLPLGTWNTEAFF
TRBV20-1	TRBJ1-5	CSARDRGGSNQPQHF
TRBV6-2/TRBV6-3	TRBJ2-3	CASSYSVIAGGLGTDTQYF
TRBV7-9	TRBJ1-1	CASRLGANTEAFF
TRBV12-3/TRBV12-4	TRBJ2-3	CASRLVPDTQYF
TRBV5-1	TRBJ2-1	CASSFAIAGGDNEQFF
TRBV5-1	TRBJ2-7	CASSLVPGSYEQYF
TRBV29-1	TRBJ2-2	CSVEDRRGNTGELFF
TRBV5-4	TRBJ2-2	CASSFGTGRAGELFF
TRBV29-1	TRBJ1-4	CSVAGGIGEKLFF
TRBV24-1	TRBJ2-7	CATSDKTYGEQYF
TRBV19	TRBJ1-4	CASSLNRGHLGKLFF
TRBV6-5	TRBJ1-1	CASSYQTPNTEAFF
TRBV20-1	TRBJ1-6	CSAPGTGVSYNSPLHF
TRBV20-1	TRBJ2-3	CSARDLPSQSDTQYF
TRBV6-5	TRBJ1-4	CASIRTAVMSNEKLFF
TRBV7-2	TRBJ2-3	CASSHGDTQYF
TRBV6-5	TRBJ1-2	CASRNKQSYGYTF
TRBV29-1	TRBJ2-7	CSVEARGSGASYEQYF
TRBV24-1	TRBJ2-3	CATSDSRRSTDTQYF
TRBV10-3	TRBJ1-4	CAISELGEKLFF
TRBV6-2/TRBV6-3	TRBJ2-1	CASSYHIKQGYNEQFF
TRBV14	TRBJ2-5	CASSQELDYHLQETQYF
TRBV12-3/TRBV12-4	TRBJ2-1	CASSFGGATLGGPYNEQFF
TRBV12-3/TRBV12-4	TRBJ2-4	CASSPSTQGWLQYF
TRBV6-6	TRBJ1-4	CASSPRGLPEKLFF
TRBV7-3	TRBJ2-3	CASSPQAGGNADTQHF
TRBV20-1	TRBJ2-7	CSASDITQGDPYEQYF
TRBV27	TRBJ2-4	CASSPLPTGVENIQYF
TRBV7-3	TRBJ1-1	CASSLGRRVENTEAFF